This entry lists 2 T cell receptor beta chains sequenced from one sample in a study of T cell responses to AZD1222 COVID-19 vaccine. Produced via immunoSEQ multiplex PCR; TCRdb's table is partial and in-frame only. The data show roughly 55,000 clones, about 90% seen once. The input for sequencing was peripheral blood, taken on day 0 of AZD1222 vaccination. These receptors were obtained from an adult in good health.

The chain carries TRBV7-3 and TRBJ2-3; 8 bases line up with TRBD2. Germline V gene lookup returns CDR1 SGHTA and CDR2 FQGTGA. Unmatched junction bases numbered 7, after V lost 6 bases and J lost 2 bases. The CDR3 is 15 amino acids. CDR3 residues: CASRPTSGPTDTQYF. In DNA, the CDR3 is TGTGCCAGCAGACCCACTAGCGGCCCCACAGATACGCAGTATTTT.

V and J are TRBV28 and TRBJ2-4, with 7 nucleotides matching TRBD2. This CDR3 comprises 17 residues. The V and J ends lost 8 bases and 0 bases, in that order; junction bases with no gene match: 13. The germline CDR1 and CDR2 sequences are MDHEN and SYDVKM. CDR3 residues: CASQSPSSGLAKNIQYF. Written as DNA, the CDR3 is TGTGCCAGCCAGAGTCCGTCTAGCGGCCTAGCCAAAAACATTCAGTACTTC.